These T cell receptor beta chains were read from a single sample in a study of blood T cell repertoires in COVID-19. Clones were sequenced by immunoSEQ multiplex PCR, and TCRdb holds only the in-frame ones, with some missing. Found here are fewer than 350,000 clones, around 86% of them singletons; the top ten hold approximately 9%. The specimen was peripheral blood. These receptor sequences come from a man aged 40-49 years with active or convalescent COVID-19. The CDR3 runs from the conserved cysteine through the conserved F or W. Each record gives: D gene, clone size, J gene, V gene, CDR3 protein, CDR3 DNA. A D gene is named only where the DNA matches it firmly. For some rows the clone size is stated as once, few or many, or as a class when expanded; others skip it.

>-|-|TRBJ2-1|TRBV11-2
CASSLLDEQFF
TGTGCCAGCAGCTTACTAGATGAGCAGTTCTTC
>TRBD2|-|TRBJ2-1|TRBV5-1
CASSPRVTSGGGNEQFF
TGCGCCAGCAGCCCCCGTGTCACCAGCGGGGGAGGGAATGAGCAGTTCTTC
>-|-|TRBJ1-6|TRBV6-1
CASSDQNSPLHF
TGTGCCAGCAGTGATCAGAATTCACCCCTCCACTTT
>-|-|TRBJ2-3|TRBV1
CTSSPRTSGRGTDTQYF
TGCACCAGCAGCCCCCGGACTAGCGGGAGGGGAACAGATACGCAGTATTTT
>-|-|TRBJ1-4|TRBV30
CAWSQPPPRRQVNEKLFF
TGTGCCTGGAGTCAACCGCCACCCAGGAGACAGGTCAATGAAAAACTGTTTTTT
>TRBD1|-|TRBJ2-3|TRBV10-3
CAAGRGQDGPDTQYF
TGTGCCGCCGGAAGGGGACAGGATGGCCCAGATACGCAGTATTTT
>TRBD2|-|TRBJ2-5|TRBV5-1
CASSLASPKRGGGTQYF
TGCGCCAGCAGCTTGGCCAGTCCCAAGCGGGGAGGTGGGACCCAGTACTTC
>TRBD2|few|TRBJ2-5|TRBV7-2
CASSRTSGGVRETQYF
TGTGCCAGCAGCAGAACTAGCGGGGGGGTCCGGGAGACCCAGTACTTC
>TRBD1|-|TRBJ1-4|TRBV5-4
CASSPDRDTEKLFF
TGTGCCAGCAGCCCGGACAGGGACACTGAAAAACTGTTTTTT
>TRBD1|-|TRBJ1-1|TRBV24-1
CATSDRGQGGTEAFF
TGTGCCACCAGTGATCGCGGACAGGGTGGGACTGAAGCTTTCTTT
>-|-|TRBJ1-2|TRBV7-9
CASSPSQGDGYTF
TGTGCCAGCAGCCCCTCACAGGGTGATGGCTACACCTTC
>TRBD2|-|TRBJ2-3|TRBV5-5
CASSPQAGAGTDTQYF
TGTGCCAGCAGCCCACAGGCGGGAGCGGGCACAGATACGCAGTATTTT
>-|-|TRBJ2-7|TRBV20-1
CSASSGVVSYEQYF
TGCAGTGCTAGTTCCGGGGTGGTCTCCTACGAGCAGTACTTC
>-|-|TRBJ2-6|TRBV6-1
CASSGSQGSPGANVLTF
TGTGCCAGCAGTGGCTCACAGGGCTCGCCTGGGGCCAACGTCCTGACTTTC
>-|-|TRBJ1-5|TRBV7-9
CASSVAAGNGNQPQHF
TGTGCCAGCAGCGTAGCGGCAGGGAATGGTAATCAGCCCCAGCATTTT
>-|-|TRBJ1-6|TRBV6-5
CASSSRGGNSPLHF
TGTGCCAGCAGTTCCAGGGGTGGGAATTCACCCCTCCACTTT
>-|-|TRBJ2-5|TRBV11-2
CASSLDQETQYF
TGTGCCAGCAGCTTAGATCAGGAGACCCAGTACTTC
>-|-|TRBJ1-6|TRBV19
CASSIARENSPLHF
TGTGCCAGTAGTATCGCCAGGGAAAATTCACCCCTCCACTTT
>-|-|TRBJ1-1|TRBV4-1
CASSHSGEFPEAFF
TGCGCCAGCAGCCATTCAGGGGAATTTCCTGAAGCTTTCTTT
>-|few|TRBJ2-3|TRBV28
CASSLYPTKGTDTQYF
TGTGCCAGCAGTTTATACCCGACCAAGGGGACAGATACGCAGTATTTT
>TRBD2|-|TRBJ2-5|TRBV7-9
CASSWRESETQYF
TGTGCCAGCAGCTGGCGGGAGTCGGAGACCCAGTACTTC
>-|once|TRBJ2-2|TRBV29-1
CSAGASGELFF
TGCAGCGCAGGGGCTTCCGGGGAGCTGTTTTTT
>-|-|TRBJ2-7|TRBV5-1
CASSLVAGASYEQYF
TGCGCCAGCAGCTTGGTGGCAGGGGCTTCCTACGAGCAGTACTTC
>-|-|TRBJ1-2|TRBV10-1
CASSDSGDHGYTF
TGCGCCAGCAGTGATTCAGGGGACCATGGCTACACCTTC
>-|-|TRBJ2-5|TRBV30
CAWSVRGKTQYF
TGTGCCTGGAGTGTAAGGGGGAAGACCCAGTACTTC
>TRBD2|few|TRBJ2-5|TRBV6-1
CASSETSAEETQYF
TGTGCCAGCAGTGAAACTAGCGCGGAAGAGACCCAGTACTTC
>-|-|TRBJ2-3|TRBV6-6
CASSYVGTSTDTQYF
TGTGCCAGCAGTTACGTCGGTACTAGCACAGATACGCAGTATTTT
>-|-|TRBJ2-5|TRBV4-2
CASSEQGAPGETQYF
TGTGCCAGCAGCGAACAGGGAGCACCGGGAGAGACCCAGTACTTC
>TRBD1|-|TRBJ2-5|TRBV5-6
CASSFGQGQETQYF
TGTGCCAGCAGCTTCGGACAGGGCCAAGAGACCCAGTACTTC
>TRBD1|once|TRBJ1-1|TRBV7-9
CASSWTDRVDTEAFF
TGTGCCAGCAGCTGGACGGACAGGGTCGACACTGAAGCTTTCTTT
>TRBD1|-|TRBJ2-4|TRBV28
CASSLFGQGLAKNIQYF
TGTGCCAGCAGTTTATTCGGACAGGGATTAGCCAAAAACATTCAGTACTTC
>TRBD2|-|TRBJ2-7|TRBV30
CAWKGLAGVGEQYF
TGTGCCTGGAAAGGACTAGCGGGAGTCGGCGAGCAGTACTTC
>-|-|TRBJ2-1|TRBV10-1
CASSPGQGNEQFF
TGCGCCAGCAGCCCCGGCCAGGGGAATGAGCAGTTCTTC
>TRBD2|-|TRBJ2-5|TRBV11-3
CASSLGLAGYQETQYF
TGTGCCAGCAGCCTTGGACTAGCGGGGTACCAAGAGACCCAGTACTTC
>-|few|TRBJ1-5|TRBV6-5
CASSRDTVNAPQHF
TGTGCCAGCAGTCGGGACACGGTGAACGCGCCCCAGCATTTT
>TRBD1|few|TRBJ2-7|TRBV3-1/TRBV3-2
CASSHTQGASEQYF
TGTGCCAGCAGCCATACACAGGGGGCGAGCGAGCAGTACTTC
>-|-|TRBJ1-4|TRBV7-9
CASSLAGEGRTNEKLFF
TGTGCCAGCAGCTTAGCTGGGGAGGGGAGAACTAATGAAAAACTGTTTTTT
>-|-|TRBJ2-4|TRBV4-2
CASSQDGLAGYIQYF
TGTGCCAGCAGCCAAGACGGGCTCGCAGGGTACATTCAGTACTTC
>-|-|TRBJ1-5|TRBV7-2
CASSLARGNQPQHF
TGTGCCAGCAGCTTAGCGAGAGGAAATCAGCCCCAGCATTTT
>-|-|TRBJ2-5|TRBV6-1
CASSERPGLETQYF
TGTGCCAGCAGTGAAAGGCCGGGGTTGGAGACCCAGTACTTC
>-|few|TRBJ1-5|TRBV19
CASSNTLGRRRNQPQHF
TGTGCCAGTAGTAATACCTTAGGTCGGCGGAGGAATCAGCCCCAGCATTTT
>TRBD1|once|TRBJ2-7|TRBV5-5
CASSRGTGHYEQYF
TGTGCCAGCAGCCGCGGGACAGGGCACTACGAGCAGTACTTC